These 17 T cell receptor beta chains were sequenced from one sample in a study of T-cell reconstitution after alpha-beta-depleted transplantation in children listed by TCRdb under 2016. The library was prepared using PCR. The sequencer was an Illumina HiSeq 2500. To normalize quantification of the TCRbeta repertoire, the TCR libraries were built with molecular barcoding that relied on unique molecular identifiers. The public reads were quality trimmed at Q25 with fastp and then assembled into clones with MiXCR by TCRdb, keeping productive beta chains. Under each unique CDR3 protein, matching rows form one entry showing the most common genes and DNA. This sample gives 300,000 to 350,000 distinct CDR3 sequences in total; 20% to 30% of them show up just once. The top ten clonotypes cover approximately 10% of the sample. Per the publication, the treatment or condition label means: allogeneic hematopoietic cell transplantation with graft depleted of TCRalphabeta T cells and CD19 B cells.

The source was PBMCs, mostly from graft donor cells, collected 180 days after TCRalphabeta/CD19-depleted stem cell transplant. These receptors were obtained from a male patient younger than 18 who had a stem cell transplant for acute lymphoblastic leukemia, so the T cells may come from the graft donor.

V is TRBV12-3 or TRBV12-4 and J is TRBJ2-2, with D maybe TRBD2 (5 bases). V was shortened by 5 bases and J by 2 bases, with 9 bases between the two germline ends. This CDR3 is built from 14 residues. CDR3 DNA: TGTGCCAGCAGTAGGGAGTTTAACACCGGGGAGCTGTTTTTT. Its translation is CASSREFNTGELFF.

Note on this clonotype: Germline and junction disagree at one end, which may indicate a read error. The gene calls are TRBV4-1 and TRBJ2-5; D tentatively reads TRBD1 or TRBD2 (5 bases each). This CDR3 is 15 amino acids long. The germline gives CDR1 MGHRA, CDR2 YSYEKL. As DNA, the CDR3 is TGCGACAGCAGCCAAGACGAGGGGCTAAAAGAGACCCAGTACTTC. Translation gives CDSSQDEGLKETQYF.

A few counts support this clonotype. V gene TRBV7-2 combines with J gene TRBJ1-5, with D perhaps TRBD1 (5 bases). CDR3 length equals 16 residues. Looked up from germline, CDR1 is SGHTA and CDR2 is FQGNSA. The V and J ends lost 1 base and 2 bases respectively, with 12 bases between them. The CDR3 bases are TGTGCCAGCAGCTTAGTACCCAGGGTCCGCAATCAGCCCCAGCATTTT. This codes for CASSLVPRVRNQPQHF.

For the CDR3, the DNA is TGTGCCAGCAGCTCTCCCCCTAGGGAACTGTTTTTT. Amino acid sequence: CASSSPPRELFF. The chain couples TRBV7-8 to TRBJ1-4; no clear D gene. Germline V gene data show CDR1 as SGHVS and CDR2 as FQNEAQ. This CDR3 is 12 amino acids long. V was clipped by 4 bases and J by 12 bases, with 12 bases between them.

This clonotype was seen a handful of times. V usage is TRBV12-3 or TRBV12-4 and J usage is TRBJ2-1; D may correspond to TRBD1 or TRBD2 (5 bases each). The CDR3 is made up of 12 amino acids. With 3 bases removed from V and 8 bases from J, the gap between germline ends came to 8 bases. The CDR3 bases are TGTGCCAGCAGTTTTGGGACCCATGAGCAGTTCTTC. Translated, it gives CASSFGTHEQFF.

The sample holds a few counts of this clonotype. The V call is TRBV27, the J call TRBJ2-7; 7 bases align to TRBD2. Germline V gene data show CDR1 as MNHEY and CDR2 as SMNVEV (reference sequence). CDR3 length: 18 amino acids. Trimming took 2 bases from V and 5 from J; bases not matched to a gene: 18. The CDR3 spells CASSLSAGEAGTLHEQYF. The CDR3 region has the DNA TGTGCCAGCAGTTTAAGTGCGGGGGAAGCGGGAACACTTCACGAGCAGTACTTC.

This clonotype has just a few counts. The chain recombines TRBV6-5 with TRBJ2-4; TRBD1 matches at 7 bases. Trimming cost V 5 bases and J 9 bases; bases outside gene matches: 4. The CDR3 is made up of 12 amino acids. Germline lookup yields CDR1 MNHEY and CDR2 SVGAGI. CDR3 protein: CASSVTGTIQYF. As DNA, the CDR3 is TGTGCCAGCAGTGTGACAGGGACCATTCAGTACTTC.

This clonotype was detected a few times. The rearrangement joins TRBV27 to TRBJ2-7, with 7 bases aligning to TRBD2. The CDR3 sequence is 15 residues long. Per germline, CDR1 MNHEY and CDR2 SMNVEV (reference sequence). Trimming cost V 2 bases and J 2 bases; bases outside gene matches: 6. The CDR3 nucleotides read TGTGCCAGCAGTTTAATAGGACTAGTTCCCTACGAGCAGTACTTC. It yields the protein CASSLIGLVPYEQYF.

The V gene is TRBV5-1, the J gene TRBJ2-3; D gene unclear. V was trimmed by 5 bases and J by 0 bases, leaving 10 bases between them. This CDR3 contains 14 residues. Germline V lookup: CDR1 SGHRS, CDR2 YFSETQ. The CDR3 sequence is CASREPSSTDTQYF. DNA for the CDR3: TGCGCCAGCAGAGAACCGTCTAGCACAGATACGCAGTATTTT.

This clonotype showed up just a few times. V usage is TRBV4-2 and J usage is TRBJ2-5; TRBD2 matches 11 bases. Germline V gene sequence: CDR1 LGHNA, CDR2 YNFKEQ. V shed 0 bases and J 4 bases; nucleotides not matched to a gene: 16. The CDR3 loop spans 20 amino acids. CDR3 DNA: TGTGCCAGCAGCCAAGAAAGAGCGGGGACTAGCGGAAGGAGGTTAGAGACCCAGTACTTC. Translating it yields CASSQERAGTSGRRLETQYF.

This clonotype was found once. This sequence joins TRBV10-2 and TRBJ1-1; no definite D call. Deletions cut 7 bases from V and 0 bases from J, with 15 bases between. CDR1 is WSHSY, CDR2 SAAADI, per germline. This CDR3 region has 15 residues. The CDR3 sequence: CASNDVAELNTEAFF. In DNA, the CDR3 is TGCGCCAGCAACGACGTCGCGGAACTGAACACTGAAGCTTTCTTT.

The chain recombines TRBV6-5 with TRBJ2-5; TRBD2 might be the D (5 bases). V was pared by 0 bases and J by 3 bases, with 14 bases between. From germline, CDR1 is MNHEY and CDR2 SVGAGI. The length of the CDR3 is 16 residues. CDR3 coding DNA: TGTGCCAGCAGTTACTCGACTTTCGGGGAGAAAGAGACCCAGTACTTC. This codes for CASSYSTFGEKETQYF.

The chain combines TRBV4-1 with TRBJ2-5; TRBD1 matches 10 bases. This CDR3 is built from 18 residues. Germline V gives CDR1 MGHRA, CDR2 YSYEKL. Germline trimming cut 4 bases from V and 1 base from J; bases unmatched to any gene: 12. CDR3 nucleotide sequence: TGCGCCAGCAGCCCCATCGGACAGGGGGTCTTTGTCCAAGAGACCCAGTACTTC. Its translation: CASSPIGQGVFVQETQYF.

The gene calls are TRBV29-1 and TRBJ1-1; D unresolved. Trimming removed 5 bases from V and 1 base from J, with 5 bases in between. The V gene's germline CDR1 is SQVTM and CDR2 ANQGSEA. The CDR3 is 11 residues long. This CDR3 reads CSVKRNTEAFF. In DNA form, the CDR3 reads TGCAGCGTTAAGCGGAACACTGAAGCTTTCTTT.

J is TRBJ2-7 and V is TRBV18, with a possible D match to TRBD1 (5 bases). This CDR3 spans 14 amino acids. Trimming shortened V by 6 bases and J by 3 bases, and 15 bases separated the two germline ends. The germline gives CDR1 KGHSH, CDR2 LQKENI. CDR3 DNA: TGTGCCAGCTCGCAGGGTTCGCTATTCTACGAGCAGTACTTC. Translating gives CASSQGSLFYEQYF.

The V call is TRBV7-9, the J call TRBJ1-2, with 12 nucleotides matching TRBD1. From germline, CDR1 is SEHNR and CDR2 FQNEAQ (reference sequence). Trimming at V came to 5 bases and at J to 7 bases, leaving 5 bases not matched to a gene. This CDR3 is built from 14 residues. CDR3 residues: CASSPGTGGFGYTF. CDR3 in DNA: TGTGCCAGCAGCCCCGGGACAGGGGGCTTTGGCTACACCTTC. Full variable domain (outside the CDR3, taken from reference TRBV7-9 and TRBJ1-2): DTGVSQNPRHKITKRGQNVTFRCDPISEHNRLYWYRQTLGQGPEFLTYFQNEAQLEKSRLLSDRFSAERPKGSFSTLEIQRTEQGDSAMYLCASSPGTGGFGYTFGSGTRLTVV.

This clonotype came up once. V is TRBV29-1 and J is TRBJ2-3, with 10 bases identical to TRBD2. This CDR3 has 14 residues. CDR1 and CDR2 (germline): SQVTM, ANQGSEA. V shed 6 bases and J 3 bases; nucleotides not matched to a gene: 6. The CDR3 DNA is TGCAGCGTACGCGCTAGCGGGAGAACAGATACGCAGTATTTT. Amino acids: CSVRASGRTDTQYF.